Listed below are T cell receptor beta chains from one sample, sequenced in a study of prognosis after radiotherapy for stage I lung cancer. From the multiplex PCR reads, TCRdb called clonotypes with MiXCR, one entry per CDR3 protein. Of approximately 51,000 distinct CDR3 sequences detected, roughly 35% appear once; the ten largest clones hold roughly 9.4%. The material sequenced was PBMCs, taken before or after stereotactic body radiation therapy (not recorded which). These TCRs come from a donor older than 45 with non-small cell lung cancer. Each CDR3 is given with its conserved first and last residue. Fields, in order: clone size, D gene, J gene, V gene, CDR3 length, CDR3 DNA, CDR3 protein. The D gene is left open where the match is weak. A row's size may be missing; if present it is once, few, many or a size class.

clone size: .
D gene: .
J gene: TRBJ2-1
V gene: TRBV5-1
CDR3 length: 14
CDR3 DNA: TGCGCCAGTCAGAGAGAATACCCCTACAATGAGCAGCTCTTC
CDR3 protein: CASQREYPYNEQLF

clone size: many
D gene: TRBD1
J gene: TRBJ1-5
V gene: TRBV4-1
CDR3 length: 17
CDR3 DNA: TGCGCCAGCAGCCAAGCCTCCCCCAGGGGGTTCAATCAGCCCCAGCATTTT
CDR3 protein: CASSQASPRGFNQPQHF

clone size: many
D gene: TRBD1
J gene: TRBJ2-5
V gene: TRBV6-2/TRBV6-3
CDR3 length: 17
CDR3 DNA: TGTGCCAGCAGTTATGAAAGGGGGCGACGGGCCCGAGAGACCCAGTACTTC
CDR3 protein: CASSYERGRRARETQYF

clone size: many
D gene: TRBD2
J gene: TRBJ2-3
V gene: TRBV28
CDR3 length: 14
CDR3 DNA: TGTGCCAGCAGTCAAGCGGGAAGCACAGATACGCAGTATTTT
CDR3 protein: CASSQAGSTDTQYF

clone size: many
D gene: TRBD1
J gene: TRBJ1-1
V gene: TRBV30
CDR3 length: 14
CDR3 DNA: TGTGCCTGGAACACAGGGGGAGGTGACACTGAAGCTTTCTTT
CDR3 protein: CAWNTGGGDTEAFF

clone size: many
D gene: .
J gene: TRBJ2-2
V gene: TRBV4-3
CDR3 length: 13
CDR3 DNA: TGCGCCAGCAGCCAAGCGCCCGCCGGGGAGCTGTTTTTT
CDR3 protein: CASSQAPAGELFF

clone size: .
D gene: TRBD1
J gene: TRBJ1-6
V gene: TRBV20-1
CDR3 length: 13
CDR3 DNA: TGCAGTGCTAGAGTAGGGGGCGGGTCACCCCTCCACTTT
CDR3 protein: CSARVGGGSPLHF

clone size: many
D gene: TRBD1
J gene: TRBJ1-4
V gene: TRBV30
CDR3 length: 15
CDR3 DNA: TGTGCCTGGAGTGTACAGGGGCGGACTAATGAAAAACTGTTTTTT
CDR3 protein: CAWSVQGRTNEKLFF

clone size: .
D gene: .
J gene: TRBJ1-3
V gene: TRBV7-8
CDR3 length: 14
CDR3 DNA: TGTGCCAGCAGCTTAGATCACGGGGGAAACACCATATATTTT
CDR3 protein: CASSLDHGGNTIYF

clone size: many
D gene: .
J gene: TRBJ1-5
V gene: TRBV3-1
CDR3 length: 15
CDR3 DNA: TGTGCCAGCAGCCAAGACCGGGGCCTCAATCAGCCCCAGCATTTT
CDR3 protein: CASSQDRGLNQPQHF

clone size: many
D gene: .
J gene: TRBJ2-7
V gene: TRBV7-2
CDR3 length: 14
CDR3 DNA: TGTGCCAGCAGCTTAGGCGGGACGGCCTACGAGCAGTACTTC
CDR3 protein: CASSLGGTAYEQYF

clone size: many
D gene: .
J gene: TRBJ2-7
V gene: TRBV5-1
CDR3 length: 16
CDR3 DNA: TGCGCCAGCAGCTTGGAACAATCGGTCCGGGCGTCCGAGCAGTACTTC
CDR3 protein: CASSLEQSVRASEQYF

clone size: many
D gene: .
J gene: TRBJ2-2
V gene: TRBV5-5
CDR3 length: 13
CDR3 DNA: TGTGCCAGCAGCTCATACACAGCCGGGGAGCTGTTTTTT
CDR3 protein: CASSSYTAGELFF

clone size: many
D gene: .
J gene: TRBJ2-5
V gene: TRBV5-1
CDR3 length: 16
CDR3 DNA: TGCGCCAGCAGCTTGGTCATCGGCCGACTCCAAGAGACCCAGTACTTC
CDR3 protein: CASSLVIGRLQETQYF

clone size: many
D gene: .
J gene: TRBJ2-5
V gene: TRBV7-9
CDR3 length: 13
CDR3 DNA: TGTGCCAGCAGCCCAGAACTCCAAGAGACCCAGTACTTC
CDR3 protein: CASSPELQETQYF

clone size: many
D gene: .
J gene: TRBJ2-5
V gene: TRBV5-1
CDR3 length: 12
CDR3 DNA: TGCGCCAGCAGGTTGTGGGGGGAGACCCAGTACTTC
CDR3 protein: CASRLWGETQYF

clone size: many
D gene: TRBD2
J gene: TRBJ2-1
V gene: TRBV6-1
CDR3 length: 19
CDR3 DNA: TGTGCCAGCAGTCGCACACCAGGGAGGAGCGGGAGTAGTAAGGATGAGCAGTTCTTC
CDR3 protein: CASSRTPGRSGSSKDEQFF

clone size: many
D gene: .
J gene: TRBJ2-7
V gene: TRBV10-3
CDR3 length: 12
CDR3 DNA: TGTGCCACCGCCCGGGGGCCTAGCGAGCAGTACTTC
CDR3 protein: CATARGPSEQYF

clone size: .
D gene: .
J gene: TRBJ1-4
V gene: TRBV10-3
CDR3 length: 13
CDR3 DNA: TGTGCCACCAGTGGGCAGGGGAATGAAAAACTGTTTTTT
CDR3 protein: CATSGQGNEKLFF

clone size: many
D gene: TRBD2
J gene: TRBJ2-7
V gene: TRBV7-2
CDR3 length: 12
CDR3 DNA: TGTGCCAGCGGACACAGCGGGAGTATGCAGTACTTC
CDR3 protein: CASGHSGSMQYF

clone size: many
D gene: TRBD1
J gene: TRBJ2-7
V gene: TRBV18
CDR3 length: 14
CDR3 DNA: TGTGCCAGCTCCCAAGGGACAGGCGTCCCTGAGCAGTACTTC
CDR3 protein: CASSQGTGVPEQYF

clone size: .
D gene: .
J gene: TRBJ2-1
V gene: TRBV11-2
CDR3 length: 15
CDR3 DNA: TGTGCCAGCAGCTTAGATATAACTGCCTACAATGAGCAGTTCTTC
CDR3 protein: CASSLDITAYNEQFF

clone size: many
D gene: TRBD2
J gene: TRBJ2-1
V gene: TRBV12-5
CDR3 length: 20
CDR3 DNA: TGTGCTAGTGCCCCCCGCCTGGCTAGCGGGAGGGCCTTTCAATGGGGTGAGCAGTTCTTC
CDR3 protein: CASAPRLASGRAFQWGEQFF

clone size: many
D gene: .
J gene: TRBJ2-7
V gene: TRBV3-1
CDR3 length: 12
CDR3 DNA: TGTGCCAGCAGCCAAAAGGAGTTCGAGCAGTACTTC
CDR3 protein: CASSQKEFEQYF

clone size: many
D gene: .
J gene: TRBJ2-2
V gene: TRBV7-2
CDR3 length: 13
CDR3 DNA: TGTGCCAGCAGCCCTAATCCCCCCGGGGAGCTGTTTTTT
CDR3 protein: CASSPNPPGELFF

clone size: many
D gene: .
J gene: TRBJ2-3
V gene: TRBV7-2
CDR3 length: 14
CDR3 DNA: TGTGCCAGCAGCTTAGTCCCGATCACAGATACGCAGTATTTT
CDR3 protein: CASSLVPITDTQYF

clone size: .
D gene: .
J gene: TRBJ1-2
V gene: TRBV28
CDR3 length: 13
CDR3 DNA: TGTGCCAGCAGTTTAGCGTTGGGGATTGGCTACACCTTC
CDR3 protein: CASSLALGIGYTF

clone size: many
D gene: TRBD2
J gene: TRBJ2-1
V gene: TRBV7-2
CDR3 length: 14
CDR3 DNA: TGTGCCAGCAGCTTAGTTGCGGGAGACAATGAGCAGTTCTTC
CDR3 protein: CASSLVAGDNEQFF

clone size: many
D gene: TRBD1
J gene: TRBJ1-5
V gene: TRBV9
CDR3 length: 14
CDR3 DNA: TGTGCCAGCAGTCGGACAGGGAACAATCAGCCCCAGCATTTT
CDR3 protein: CASSRTGNNQPQHF

clone size: many
D gene: .
J gene: TRBJ2-5
V gene: TRBV5-1
CDR3 length: 14
CDR3 DNA: TGCGCCAGCAGGTCGGGAGCTACTCAAGAGACCCAGTACTTC
CDR3 protein: CASRSGATQETQYF

clone size: .
D gene: .
J gene: TRBJ2-6
V gene: TRBV7-2
CDR3 length: 15
CDR3 DNA: TGTGCCAGCAGCCGCTCGAACCCCGGTTCCAACGTCCTGACTTTC
CDR3 protein: CASSRSNPGSNVLTF

clone size: medium-sized
D gene: .
J gene: TRBJ1-2
V gene: TRBV30
CDR3 length: 11
CDR3 DNA: TGTGCCTGGAGTGCGGGGGCTGGCTACACCTTC
CDR3 protein: CAWSAGAGYTF

clone size: many
D gene: .
J gene: TRBJ1-1
V gene: TRBV7-2
CDR3 length: 13
CDR3 DNA: TGTGCCAGCAGAACCGATTGGAGGGCTGAAGCTTTCTTT
CDR3 protein: CASRTDWRAEAFF

clone size: many
D gene: .
J gene: TRBJ1-6
V gene: TRBV7-2
CDR3 length: 13
CDR3 DNA: TGTGCCAGCAGCACAGGTTTTTTGTCACCCCTCCACTTT
CDR3 protein: CASSTGFLSPLHF

clone size: .
D gene: TRBD2
J gene: TRBJ2-1
V gene: TRBV7-8
CDR3 length: 20
CDR3 DNA: TGTGCCAGCAGCTTATCCTCTGGGAAAGGGCCTACTAGCGGTTACAATGAGCAGTTCTTC
CDR3 protein: CASSLSSGKGPTSGYNEQFF

clone size: many
D gene: TRBD2
J gene: TRBJ2-5
V gene: TRBV7-3
CDR3 length: 15
CDR3 DNA: TGTGCCAGCAGGTTGAGGACTAGCGGACAAGAGACCCAGTACTTC
CDR3 protein: CASRLRTSGQETQYF

clone size: many
D gene: .
J gene: TRBJ1-5
V gene: TRBV6-2/TRBV6-3
CDR3 length: 14
CDR3 DNA: TGTGCCAGCAGTACCCGATCGGACGGACAGCCCCAGCATTTT
CDR3 protein: CASSTRSDGQPQHF

clone size: .
D gene: .
J gene: TRBJ2-3
V gene: TRBV7-9
CDR3 length: 17
CDR3 DNA: TGTGCCAGCAGCCCGAGAAGTACAGGGAATAGCACAGATACGCAGTATTTT
CDR3 protein: CASSPRSTGNSTDTQYF

clone size: .
D gene: TRBD2
J gene: TRBJ2-7
V gene: TRBV20-1
CDR3 length: 17
CDR3 DNA: TGCAGTGCTAGGAAGTCTAGCGGGAGGTCGGGCTCCTACGAGCAGTACTTC
CDR3 protein: CSARKSSGRSGSYEQYF

clone size: many
D gene: .
J gene: TRBJ1-1
V gene: TRBV20-1
CDR3 length: 12
CDR3 DNA: TGCAGTGCTAGAGGAGTGGGTGGTGAAGCTTTCTTT
CDR3 protein: CSARGVGGEAFF

clone size: many
D gene: .
J gene: TRBJ2-1
V gene: TRBV19
CDR3 length: 14
CDR3 DNA: TGTGCCAGTAGTTCTCAGGGAAGGGTGTCGAAGCAGTTCTTC
CDR3 protein: CASSSQGRVSKQFF

clone size: many
D gene: TRBD1
J gene: TRBJ2-5
V gene: TRBV5-1
CDR3 length: 15
CDR3 DNA: TGCGCCAGCAGCTTACGGGACAGGGGGCAAGAGACCCAGTACTTC
CDR3 protein: CASSLRDRGQETQYF

clone size: many
D gene: TRBD1
J gene: TRBJ1-2
V gene: TRBV18
CDR3 length: 16
CDR3 DNA: TGTGCCAGCTCACCATATCAGGGACAGTTTAACTATGGCTACACCTTC
CDR3 protein: CASSPYQGQFNYGYTF

clone size: few
D gene: .
J gene: TRBJ2-5
V gene: TRBV7-2
CDR3 length: 13
CDR3 DNA: TGTGCCAGCAGCCTCCGCGCTGCAGAGACCCAGTACTTC
CDR3 protein: CASSLRAAETQYF

clone size: many
D gene: .
J gene: TRBJ2-1
V gene: TRBV7-3
CDR3 length: 15
CDR3 DNA: TGTGCCAGCAGCTCCCTACTAGTCGTCTCGAATGAGCAGTTCTTC
CDR3 protein: CASSSLLVVSNEQFF

clone size: many
D gene: .
J gene: TRBJ2-1
V gene: TRBV20-1
CDR3 length: 14
CDR3 DNA: TGCAGTGCTGGGACGGATGGCTCCTACAATGAGCAGTTCTTC
CDR3 protein: CSAGTDGSYNEQFF

clone size: many
D gene: TRBD2
J gene: TRBJ2-5
V gene: TRBV6-8
CDR3 length: 16
CDR3 DNA: TGTGCCAGCAGTGTCACCCTAGCGGGACCCCAAGAGACCCAGTACTTC
CDR3 protein: CASSVTLAGPQETQYF

clone size: many
D gene: .
J gene: TRBJ1-2
V gene: TRBV28
CDR3 length: 11
CDR3 DNA: TGTGCCAGCAGTTTGACCTATGGCTACACCTTC
CDR3 protein: CASSLTYGYTF

clone size: many
D gene: TRBD2
J gene: TRBJ2-3
V gene: TRBV11-2
CDR3 length: 15
CDR3 DNA: TGTGCCAGCAGCTTAGGAGCGGGAAACACAGATACGCAGTATTTT
CDR3 protein: CASSLGAGNTDTQYF

clone size: few
D gene: .
J gene: TRBJ2-2
V gene: TRBV24-1
CDR3 length: 16
CDR3 DNA: TGTGCCACCAGTGATCCGGACAGCTCGAGCACCGGGGAGCTGTTTTTT
CDR3 protein: CATSDPDSSSTGELFF

clone size: once
D gene: .
J gene: TRBJ1-4
V gene: TRBV5-1
CDR3 length: 15
CDR3 DNA: TGCGCCAGCAGCAACGACGTGGTGGGGAATGAAAAACTGTTTTTT
CDR3 protein: CASSNDVVGNEKLFF

clone size: many
D gene: TRBD1
J gene: TRBJ2-5
V gene: TRBV5-1
CDR3 length: 14
CDR3 DNA: TGCGCCAGCAGTCCGGGGACAGGGGGAGAGACCCAGTACTTC
CDR3 protein: CASSPGTGGETQYF

clone size: many
D gene: TRBD2
J gene: TRBJ2-5
V gene: TRBV5-1
CDR3 length: 18
CDR3 DNA: TGCGCCAGCAGCCTCGAACCGGGACTAGCGGGAGTGGAAGAGACCCAGTACTTC
CDR3 protein: CASSLEPGLAGVEETQYF

clone size: many
D gene: .
J gene: TRBJ1-4
V gene: TRBV6-2/TRBV6-3
CDR3 length: 12
CDR3 DNA: TGTGCCAGCAGTCCAGGGGACGAAAAACTGTTTTTT
CDR3 protein: CASSPGDEKLFF

clone size: many
D gene: .
J gene: TRBJ2-7
V gene: TRBV7-9
CDR3 length: 14
CDR3 DNA: TGTGCCAGCAGCTCGGGGGACAGACCCTACGAGCAGTACTTC
CDR3 protein: CASSSGDRPYEQYF